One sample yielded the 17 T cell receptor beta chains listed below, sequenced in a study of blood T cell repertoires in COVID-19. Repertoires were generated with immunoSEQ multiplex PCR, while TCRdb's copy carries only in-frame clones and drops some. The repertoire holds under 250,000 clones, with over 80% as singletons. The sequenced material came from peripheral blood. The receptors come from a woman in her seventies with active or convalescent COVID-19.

The CDR3 DNA follows: TGTGCCAGCTCACCCGGGACAGGGGGAGAGGAGACCCAGTACTTC. Amino acids: CASSPGTGGEETQYF. This rearrangement joins TRBV18 to TRBJ2-5; the match to TRBD1 covers 11 bases. V trimming: 3 bases; J trimming: 5 bases; junction bases outside the gene matches: 5. The length of the CDR3 is 15 residues. From germline, CDR1 is KGHSH and CDR2 LQKENI.

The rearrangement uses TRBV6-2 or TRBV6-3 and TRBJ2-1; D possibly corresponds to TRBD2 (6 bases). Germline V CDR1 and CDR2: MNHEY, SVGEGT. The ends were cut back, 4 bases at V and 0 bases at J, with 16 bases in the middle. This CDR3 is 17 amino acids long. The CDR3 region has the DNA TGTGCCAGCAGTTCGGGGTGGGCGGGATTCTCCTACAATGAGCAGTTCTTC. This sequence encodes CASSSGWAGFSYNEQFF.

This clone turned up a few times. CDR3 bases: TGTGCCAGCAGTCCAGGGGTTCTATATGGCTACACCTTC. Its translation is CASSPGVLYGYTF. The V gene is TRBV28, the J gene TRBJ1-2; D is perhaps TRBD1 (6 bases). Per germline, CDR1 MDHEN and CDR2 SYDVKM. Deletions cut 5 bases from V and 5 bases from J, with 12 bases between. CDR3 length equals 13 residues.

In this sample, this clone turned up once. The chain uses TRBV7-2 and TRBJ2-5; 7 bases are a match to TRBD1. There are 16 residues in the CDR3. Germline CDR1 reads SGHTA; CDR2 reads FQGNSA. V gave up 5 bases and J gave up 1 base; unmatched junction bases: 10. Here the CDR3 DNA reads TGTGCCAGCAGCACTCGACAGGGAGCTGCCCAAGAGACCCAGTACTTC. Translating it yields CASSTRQGAAQETQYF.

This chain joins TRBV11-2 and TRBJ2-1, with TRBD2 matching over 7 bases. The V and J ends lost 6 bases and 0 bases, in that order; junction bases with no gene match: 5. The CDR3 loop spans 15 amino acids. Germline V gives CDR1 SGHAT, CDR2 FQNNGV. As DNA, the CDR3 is TGTGCCAGCAGTAGCGGGTTTAGCTCCTACAATGAGCAGTTCTTC. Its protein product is CASSSGFSSYNEQFF.

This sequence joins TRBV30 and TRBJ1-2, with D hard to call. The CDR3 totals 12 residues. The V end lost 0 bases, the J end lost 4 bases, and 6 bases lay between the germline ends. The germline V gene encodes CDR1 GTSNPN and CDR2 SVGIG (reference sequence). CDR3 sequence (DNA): TGTGCCTGGAGTGTTTCGTCCTATGGCTACACCTTC. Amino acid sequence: CAWSVSSYGYTF. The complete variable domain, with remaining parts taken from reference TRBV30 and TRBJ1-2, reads SQTIHQWPATLVQPVGSPLSLECTVEGTSNPNLYWYRQAAGRGLQLLFYSVGIGQISSEVPQNLSASRPQDRQFILSSKKLLLSDSGFYLCAWSVSSYGYTFGSGTRLTVV.

CDR3 region: CASSQDYRGKQFF. The CDR3 bases are TGCGCCAGCAGCCAAGATTATAGGGGGAAGCAGTTCTTC. This rearrangement joins TRBV4-3 to TRBJ2-1; tentative D call: TRBD1 (6 bases). CDR3 length: 13 amino acids. V lost 0 bases, J lost 11 bases, and 11 bases lay in between. Per germline, CDR1 LGHNA and CDR2 YSLEER.

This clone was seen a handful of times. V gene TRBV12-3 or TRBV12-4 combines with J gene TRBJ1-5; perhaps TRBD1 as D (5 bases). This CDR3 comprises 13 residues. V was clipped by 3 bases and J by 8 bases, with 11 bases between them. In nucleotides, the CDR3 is TGTGCCAGCAGTTTGGGGCCCGCAGAGCCCCAGCATTTT. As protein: CASSLGPAEPQHF.

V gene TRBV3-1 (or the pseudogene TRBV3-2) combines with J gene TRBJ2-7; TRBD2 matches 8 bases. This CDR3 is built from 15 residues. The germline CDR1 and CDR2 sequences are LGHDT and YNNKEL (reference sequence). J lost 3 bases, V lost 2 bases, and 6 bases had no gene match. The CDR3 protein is CASSQWSGGGYEQYF. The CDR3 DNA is TGTGCCAGCAGCCAATGGTCGGGAGGGGGCTACGAGCAGTACTTC.

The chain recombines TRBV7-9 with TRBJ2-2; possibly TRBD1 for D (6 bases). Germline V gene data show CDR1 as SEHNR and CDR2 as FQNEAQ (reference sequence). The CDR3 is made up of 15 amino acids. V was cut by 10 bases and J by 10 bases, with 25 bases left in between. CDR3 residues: CATKIRDTLGVELFF. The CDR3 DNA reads TGTGCCACCAAAATTCGGGACACCCTGGGTGTGGAGCTGTTTTTT.

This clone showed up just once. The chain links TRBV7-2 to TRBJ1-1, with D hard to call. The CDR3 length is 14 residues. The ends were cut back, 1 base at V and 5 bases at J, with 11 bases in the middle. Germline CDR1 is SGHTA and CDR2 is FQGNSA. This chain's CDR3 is CASSLGSLRTEAFF. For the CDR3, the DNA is TGTGCCAGCAGCTTAGGAAGCCTGAGGACTGAAGCTTTCTTT.

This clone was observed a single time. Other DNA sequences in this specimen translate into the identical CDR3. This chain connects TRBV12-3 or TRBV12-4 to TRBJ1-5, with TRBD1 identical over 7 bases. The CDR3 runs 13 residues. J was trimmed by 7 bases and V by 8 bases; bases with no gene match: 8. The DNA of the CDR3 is TGTGCCAGCGCCTCAGGGGGTAGCCAGCCCCAGCATTTT. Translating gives CASASGGSQPQHF.

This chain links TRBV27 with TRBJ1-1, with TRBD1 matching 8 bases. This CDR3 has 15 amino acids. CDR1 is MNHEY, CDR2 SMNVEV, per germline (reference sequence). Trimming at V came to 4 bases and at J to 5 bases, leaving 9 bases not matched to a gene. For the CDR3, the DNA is TGTGCCAGCAGTTGGACAGGGTGGGCGAAAACTGAAGCTTTCTTT. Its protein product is CASSWTGWAKTEAFF.

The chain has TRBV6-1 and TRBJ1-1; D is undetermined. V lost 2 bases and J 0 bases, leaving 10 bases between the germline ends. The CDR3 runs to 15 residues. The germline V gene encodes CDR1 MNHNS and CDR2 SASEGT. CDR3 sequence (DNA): TGTGCCAGCAGTGAATTGGCCAGGTTGAACACTGAAGCTTTCTTT. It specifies CASSELARLNTEAFF.

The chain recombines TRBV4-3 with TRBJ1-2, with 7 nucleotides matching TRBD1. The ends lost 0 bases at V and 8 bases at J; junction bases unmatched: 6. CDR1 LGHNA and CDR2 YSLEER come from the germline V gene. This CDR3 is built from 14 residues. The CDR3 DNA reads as TGCGCCAGCAGCCAAGAAGAGGGGGCTGGGGGCTACACCTTC. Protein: CASSQEEGAGGYTF.

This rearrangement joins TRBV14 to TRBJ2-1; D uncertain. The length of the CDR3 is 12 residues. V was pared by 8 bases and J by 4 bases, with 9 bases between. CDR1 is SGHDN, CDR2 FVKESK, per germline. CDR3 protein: CASGLRYNEQFF. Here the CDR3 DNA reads TGTGCCAGCGGTTTGAGATACAATGAGCAGTTCTTC.

The CDR3 DNA reads as TGTGCCAGCAGCCTGGGGCAGAGCAAAAACATTCAGTACTTC. Its protein is CASSLGQSKNIQYF. The rearrangement uses TRBV9 and TRBJ2-4; D perhaps matches TRBD1 (5 bases). V gave up 4 bases and J gave up 3 bases, with 11 bases separating them. CDR1 SGDLS and CDR2 YYNGEE come from the germline V gene. The CDR3 covers 14 residues.